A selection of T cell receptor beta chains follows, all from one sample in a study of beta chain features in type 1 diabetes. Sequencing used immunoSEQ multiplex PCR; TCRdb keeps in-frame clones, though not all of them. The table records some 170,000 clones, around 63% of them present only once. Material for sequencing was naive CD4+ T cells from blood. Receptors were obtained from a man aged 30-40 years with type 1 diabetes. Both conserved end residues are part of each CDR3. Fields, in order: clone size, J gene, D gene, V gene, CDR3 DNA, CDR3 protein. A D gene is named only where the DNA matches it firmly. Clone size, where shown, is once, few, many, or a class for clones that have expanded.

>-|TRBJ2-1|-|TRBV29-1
TGCAGCGTTGAACTATTCTTAGTTTCGGTTCCCTACAATGAGCAGTTCTTC
CSVELFLVSVPYNEQFF
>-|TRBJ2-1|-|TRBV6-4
TGTGCCAGCAGTGGAGGCGGTGAGCAGTTCTTC
CASSGGGEQFF
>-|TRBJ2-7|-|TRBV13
TGTGCCAGCAGCTTAAGCTCCTACGAGCAGTACTTC
CASSLSSYEQYF
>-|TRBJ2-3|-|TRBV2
TGTGCCAGTAAAAGACAGGCCCGCACAGATACGCAGTATTTT
CASKRQARTDTQYF
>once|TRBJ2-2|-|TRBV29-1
TGCAGCGATTCACCAAAGTCCGGGTCGGGCGGGGAGCTGTTTTTT
CSDSPKSGSGGELFF
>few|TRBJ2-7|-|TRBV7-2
TGTGCCAGCAGCTTACCCCCACGAAGAGAGCAGTACTTC
CASSLPPRREQYF
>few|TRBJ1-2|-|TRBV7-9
TGTGCCAGCATCCCCCGGGGGGGCGAGGACTATGGCTACACCTTC
CASIPRGGEDYGYTF
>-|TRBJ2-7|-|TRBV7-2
TGTGCCAGCAGCACCCCGACAGTAAAGTTCGAGCAGTACTTC
CASSTPTVKFEQYF
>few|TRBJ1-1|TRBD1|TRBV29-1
TGCAGCGCCGGGGACAGGGGGAACACTGAAGCTTTCTTT
CSAGDRGNTEAFF
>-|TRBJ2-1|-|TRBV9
TGTGCCAGCAGCGTACACAATGAGCAGTTCTTC
CASSVHNEQFF
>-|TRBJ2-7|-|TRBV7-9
TGTGCCAGCAGCCCGAACAGGGCCGAGCAGTACTTC
CASSPNRAEQYF
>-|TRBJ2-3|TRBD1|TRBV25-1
TGTGCCAGCAGTGAATATGTAGGGGGCCGGGCAGATACGCAGTATTTT
CASSEYVGGRADTQYF
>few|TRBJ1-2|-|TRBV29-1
TGCAGCGTTGAAGAGTTCTATGGCTACACCTTC
CSVEEFYGYTF
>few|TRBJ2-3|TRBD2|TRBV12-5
TGTGCTAGTGCCGAAGGGACTAGCGGGGTGTCAGATACGCAGTATTTT
CASAEGTSGVSDTQYF
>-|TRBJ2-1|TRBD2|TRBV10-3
TGTGCCATCAGTGAGAGCGGGGGGTCGGTCAATGAGCAGTTCTTC
CAISESGGSVNEQFF
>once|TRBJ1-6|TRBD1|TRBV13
TGTGCCAGCAGCGCGCGGACAGGGGGTTATTCACCCCTCCACTTT
CASSARTGGYSPLHF
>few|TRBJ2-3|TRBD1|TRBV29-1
TGCAGCGTTTCCGGACAGGGGAAGGTAGATACGCAGTATTTT
CSVSGQGKVDTQYF
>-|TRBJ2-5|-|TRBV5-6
TGTGCCAGCAGCTTGCGTGGTATCCCCGGGGAGACCCAGTACTTC
CASSLRGIPGETQYF
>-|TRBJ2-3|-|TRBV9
TGTGCCAGCAGCGTACGGGACGCCACAGATACGCAGTATTTT
CASSVRDATDTQYF
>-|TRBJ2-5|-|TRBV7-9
TGTGCCAGCAGCCCGGGCTCAGGGGAGACCCAGTACTTC
CASSPGSGETQYF
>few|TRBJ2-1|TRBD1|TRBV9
TGTGCCAGCAGCACACAGGGGAACTCCTACAATGAGCAGTTCTTC
CASSTQGNSYNEQFF
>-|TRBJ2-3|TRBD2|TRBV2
TGTGCCAGCAGTGAGGTCATAGCGGGGGGCACAGATACGCAGTATTTT
CASSEVIAGGTDTQYF
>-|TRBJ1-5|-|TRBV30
TGTGCCTGGGGACAGAACAATCAGCCCCAGCATTTT
CAWGQNNQPQHF
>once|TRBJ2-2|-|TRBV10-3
TGTGCCATCAGTGAGTTCGGCAGAAACACCGGGGAGCTGTTTTTT
CAISEFGRNTGELFF
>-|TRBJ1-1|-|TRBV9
TGTGCCAGCAGCGTAGAGGGAATGAACACTGAAGCTTTCTTT
CASSVEGMNTEAFF
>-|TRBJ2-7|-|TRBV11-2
TGTGCCAGCAGCTTACGGGCAGGTTCTAGAGAATCCTACGAGCAGTACTTC
CASSLRAGSRESYEQYF
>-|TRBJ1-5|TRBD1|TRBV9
TGTGCCAGCAGCGTGACAGGGGATAGCAATCAGCCCCAGCATTTT
CASSVTGDSNQPQHF